The 23 T cell receptor beta chains below come from one sample, sequenced in a study of shared clonotypes between healthy human individuals. The protocol was immunoSEQ multiplex PCR, while the TCRdb copy is restricted to in-frame clones and leaves out a portion. The profile shows 700,000 to 950,000 clones, 96% of them singletons. It was CD45RO-negative cells, positively selected for CCR7, that made up naive CD8 cells, with terminally differentiated effector memory CD45RA+ cells excluded. Sequencing input: naive CD8+ T cells sorted from blood. The receptors derive from a man between 25 and 39 years old in good health.

On this clone itself: A junction boundary mismatches the germline segment, possibly from a read error. The CDR3 region has the DNA TGTGCTAGCAGCTTATTTGGCACCGGGGAGCTGTTTTTT. Translated, it gives CASSLFGTGELFF. J is TRBJ2-2 and V is TRBV7-7; no definite D call. Germline CDR1 SSHAT, CDR2 FNYEAQ (reference sequence). This CDR3 comprises 13 residues.

The J gene is TRBJ1-1, the V gene TRBV7-3, with a weak D call TRBD1 (5 bases). The CDR3 totals 13 residues. Germline values: CDR1 SGHTA, CDR2 FQGTGA. Trimming removed 6 bases from V and 1 base from J, with 9 bases in between. The CDR3 reads CASRLDKNTEAFF. CDR3 nucleotides: TGTGCCAGCAGGTTGGACAAGAACACTGAAGCTTTCTTT.

The gene calls are TRBV2 and TRBJ1-5, with TRBD1 matching 9 bases. Losses at the gene ends were 6 bases for V and 1 base for J; bases not matched to a gene: 4. This CDR3 has 15 amino acids. In germline, CDR1 is SNHLY, CDR2 FYNNEI. CDR3 DNA sequence: TGTGCCAGCAGCGCCGGGACAGGGAGCAATCAGCCCCAGCATTTT. Its protein product is CASSAGTGSNQPQHF.

The CDR3 DNA is TGTGCCAGCAGTTACTACGGAAATGAGCAGTTCTTC. Amino acid sequence: CASSYYGNEQFF. This sequence joins TRBV6-5 and TRBJ2-1; D is unresolved. Trimming cost V 1 base and J 7 bases, with 5 bases left between them. CDR1 and CDR2 (germline): MNHEY, SVGAGI. This CDR3 region has 12 residues.

This chain connects TRBV7-2 to TRBJ1-2, with D possibly matching TRBD1 (5 bases). This CDR3 is 13 amino acids long. In germline, CDR1 is SGHTA, CDR2 FQGNSA. V was trimmed by 6 bases and J by 2 bases, leaving 10 bases between them. The DNA for the CDR3 is TGTGCCAGCAGTGGGCAGGGAAACTATGGCTACACCTTC. Translating gives CASSGQGNYGYTF.

The CDR3: CASSFPQGDPNYGYTF. CDR3 DNA: TGTGCCAGCAGTTTTCCCCAGGGGGACCCTAACTATGGCTACACCTTC. The chain has TRBV7-2 and TRBJ1-2, with 7 bases fitting TRBD1. The J segment lost 0 bases and the V segment lost 6 bases, leaving 10 bases of the junction unmatched. The CDR3 has 16 amino acids. Germline lookup yields CDR1 SGHTA and CDR2 FQGNSA.

The gene calls are TRBV28 and TRBJ2-6; D tentatively reads TRBD1 or TRBD2 (5 bases each). The V end lost 3 bases, the J end lost 0 bases, and 18 bases lay between the germline ends. CDR1 is MDHEN, CDR2 SYDVKM, per germline. The CDR3 spans 19 residues. The CDR3 loop is CASSFNVVYGTSGANVLTF. The CDR3 region has the DNA TGTGCCAGCAGTTTCAACGTTGTTTACGGGACCTCTGGGGCCAACGTCCTGACTTTC.

The chain combines TRBV28 with TRBJ2-5; 8 nucleotides align to TRBD2. Trimming at V came to 4 bases and at J to 5 bases, leaving 15 bases not matched to a gene. CDR1 and CDR2 (germline): MDHEN, SYDVKM. This CDR3 comprises 17 residues. The DNA for the CDR3 is TGTGCCAGCAGTTCCCGGGGAGCGGGAGCAATTGTTGAGACCCAGTACTTC. It is translated as CASSSRGAGAIVETQYF.

A single count supports this clone. The rearrangement links TRBV27 to TRBJ2-7, with D unresolved. The length of the CDR3 is 15 residues. V was trimmed by 5 bases and J by 7 bases, leaving 21 bases between them. The V gene's germline CDR1 is MNHEY and CDR2 SMNVEV (reference sequence). The chain's CDR3 is CASSPARGIGWEQYF. Here the CDR3 DNA reads TGTGCCAGCAGTCCCGCCCGAGGTATAGGGTGGGAGCAGTACTTC.

This clone occurred once. This chain joins TRBV9 and TRBJ2-5; D perhaps matches TRBD2 (6 bases). The CDR3 sequence is 15 residues long. Germline V lookup: CDR1 SGDLS, CDR2 YYNGEE. The germline V and J ends were trimmed by 0 bases and 5 bases, with 14 bases remaining between them. CDR3 DNA: TGTGCCAGCAGCGTAGCGGGAGCGCTTTCCGAGACCCAGTACTTC. It encodes CASSVAGALSETQYF. Combining the CDR3 with reference TRBV9 and TRBJ2-5 gives the whole variable domain DSGVTQTPKHLITATGQRVTLRCSPRSGDLSVYWYQQSLDQGLQFLIQYYNGEERAKGNILERFSAQQFPDLHSELNLSSLELGDSALYFCASSVAGALSETQYFGPGTRLLVL.

This chain links TRBV7-2 with TRBJ2-1; D possibly uses TRBD1 or TRBD2 (5 bases each). Germline V CDR1 and CDR2: SGHTA, FQGNSA. Trimming pared 5 bases from V and 7 bases from J, leaving 12 bases between. CDR3 size: 13 residues. CDR3 coding DNA: TGTGCCAGCAGCATGGGACCGAGGAATGAGCAGTTCTTC. This codes for CASSMGPRNEQFF.

The chain recombines TRBV14 with TRBJ2-5; 9 bases agree with TRBD1. The germline CDR1 and CDR2 sequences are SGHDN and FVKESK. V lost 5 bases to trimming and J lost 3 bases; unmatched junction nucleotides: 4. CDR3 length: 14 residues. Here the CDR3 DNA reads TGTGCCAGCAGCGTACGGGACAGGGAAGAGACCCAGTACTTC. It codes for CASSVRDREETQYF. Together with reference TRBV14 and TRBJ2-5, the CDR3 gives the full variable domain: EAGVTQFPSHSVIEKGQTVTLRCDPISGHDNLYWYRRVMGKEIKFLLHFVKESKQDESGMPNNRFLAERTGGTYSTLKVQPAELEDSGVYFCASSVRDREETQYFGPGTRLLVL.

Points on this clone: Other DNA sequences within the sample encode an identical CDR3. The chain employs TRBV5-1 and TRBJ2-7, with TRBD1 matching over 11 bases. The CDR3 runs 14 residues. V lost 3 bases to trimming and J lost 4 bases; unmatched junction nucleotides: 3. Germline assignment: CDR1 SGHRS and CDR2 YFSETQ. The DNA for the CDR3 is TGCGCCAGCAGCTCCGGGACAGGGGGATACGAGCAGTACTTC. Its translation is CASSSGTGGYEQYF.

The J gene is TRBJ2-3, the V gene TRBV9; TRBD1 agrees at 7 bases. Per germline, CDR1 SGDLS and CDR2 YYNGEE. The CDR3 runs 16 residues. V shed 3 bases, J shed 6 bases, and the junction held 13 bases outside the gene matches. CDR3 amino acids: CASSDTTGTTGDTQYF. The CDR3 nucleotides are TGTGCCAGCAGCGACACGACAGGGACAACGGGGGATACGCAGTATTTT. The full variable domain, completed using reference TRBV9 and TRBJ2-3, is DSGVTQTPKHLITATGQRVTLRCSPRSGDLSVYWYQQSLDQGLQFLIQYYNGEERAKGNILERFSAQQFPDLHSELNLSSLELGDSALYFCASSDTTGTTGDTQYFGPGTRLTVL.

This chain joins TRBV28 and TRBJ2-1, with 8 bases fitting TRBD2. With V trimmed by 9 bases and J by 5 bases, 6 bases remained unmatched. This CDR3 comprises 13 residues. Germline V CDR1 and CDR2: MDHEN, SYDVKM. CDR3 bases: TGTGCCAGTTGCGGGGGGCTAGACAATGAGCAGTTCTTC. It codes for CASCGGLDNEQFF.

The J gene is TRBJ2-7, the V gene TRBV27; TRBD1 agrees at 10 bases. This CDR3 has 15 residues. Per the germline V gene, CDR1 is MNHEY and CDR2 is SMNVEV (reference sequence). With 0 bases clipped from V and 6 bases from J, the junction kept 5 bases outside the gene matches. The CDR3 DNA is TGTGCCAGCAGTTTATCGGAGACAGGGGGCCTCGAGCAGTACTTC. The encoded protein is CASSLSETGGLEQYF.

This chain joins TRBV7-9 and TRBJ1-1; 7 bases align to TRBD1. With V trimmed by 4 bases and J by 3 bases, 5 bases remained unmatched. The CDR3 totals 14 residues. CDR1 and CDR2 (germline): SEHNR, FQNEAQ (reference sequence). The CDR3: CASSSEGAHTEAFF. CDR3 DNA sequence: TGTGCCAGCAGCTCAGAGGGGGCGCACACTGAAGCTTTCTTT.

The chain joins TRBV30 to TRBJ2-7; D may match TRBD1 or TRBD2 (6 bases each). This CDR3 is built from 13 residues. The germline V gene has CDR1 GTSNPN and CDR2 SVGIG (reference sequence). V dropped 1 base and J dropped 3 bases, with 10 bases sitting between them. CDR3 loop: CAWSGLGGYEQYF. CDR3 DNA: TGTGCCTGGAGTGGACTAGGGGGCTACGAGCAGTACTTC.

The chain couples TRBV28 to TRBJ1-5; a possible D gene is TRBD1 (6 bases). The CDR3 sequence is 14 residues long. V dropped 3 bases and J dropped 8 bases, with 14 bases sitting between them. Germline values: CDR1 MDHEN, CDR2 SYDVKM. This CDR3 is CASSLSGAREPQHF. In DNA, the CDR3 is TGTGCCAGCAGTTTGTCAGGGGCGAGGGAGCCCCAGCATTTT.

This chain connects TRBV7-9 to TRBJ2-7; the match to TRBD1 covers 9 bases. V was pared by 6 bases and J by 5 bases, with 20 bases of the junction left unmatched. The length of the CDR3 is 18 residues. The germline V gene encodes CDR1 SEHNR and CDR2 FQNEAQ (reference sequence). CDR3 in amino acids: CASRSPRGQGRAGDEQYF. The CDR3 nucleotides are TGTGCCAGCAGATCCCCTAGAGGACAGGGGCGCGCCGGCGACGAGCAGTACTTC.

V usage is TRBV27 and J usage is TRBJ1-1; TRBD1 aligns across 8 bases. The CDR3 totals 14 residues. Germline values: CDR1 MNHEY, CDR2 SMNVEV (reference sequence). J lost 1 base, V lost 5 bases, and 3 bases had no gene match. This chain's CDR3 is CASSPQGANTEAFF. CDR3 nucleotide sequence: TGTGCCAGCAGTCCGCAGGGGGCGAACACTGAAGCTTTCTTT.

J is TRBJ2-6 and V is TRBV19, with a tentative D call TRBD1 (5 bases). The germline CDR1 and CDR2 sequences are LNHDA and SQIVND (reference sequence). The V gene lost 3 bases and the J gene lost 3 bases, with 9 bases spanning the gap. This CDR3 has 15 residues. This chain's CDR3 is CASSIGAGGANVLTF. The CDR3 bases are TGTGCCAGTAGTATTGGGGCTGGTGGGGCCAACGTCCTGACTTTC.

J is TRBJ2-7 and V is TRBV5-1, with 7 bases fitting TRBD2. Germline CDR1 SGHRS, CDR2 YFSETQ. V lost 1 base and J lost 0; bases outside the gene matches: 4. The CDR3 is 15 amino acids. Here the CDR3 DNA reads TGCGCCAGCAGCTTGAAAGGCGGGAGCTCCTACGAGCAGTACTTC. Residues: CASSLKGGSSYEQYF.